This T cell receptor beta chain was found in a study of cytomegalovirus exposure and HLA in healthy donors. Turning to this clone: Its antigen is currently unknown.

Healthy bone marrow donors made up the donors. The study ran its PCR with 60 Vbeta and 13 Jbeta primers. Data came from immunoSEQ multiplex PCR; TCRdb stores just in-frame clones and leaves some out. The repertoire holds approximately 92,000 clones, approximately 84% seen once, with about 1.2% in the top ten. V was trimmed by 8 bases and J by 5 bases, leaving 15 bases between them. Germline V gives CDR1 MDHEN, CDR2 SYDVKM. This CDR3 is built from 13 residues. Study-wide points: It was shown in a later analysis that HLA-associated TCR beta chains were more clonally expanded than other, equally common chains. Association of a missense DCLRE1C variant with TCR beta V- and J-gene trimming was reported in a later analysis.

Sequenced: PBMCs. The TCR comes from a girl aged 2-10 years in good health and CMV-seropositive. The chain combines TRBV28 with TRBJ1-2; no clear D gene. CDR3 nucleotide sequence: TGTGCCAGCTCCATATCGGGTTCTTATGGCTACACCTTC. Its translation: CASSISGSYGYTF.